This TCR beta chain was captured in a study of shared clonotypes between healthy human individuals. Sequenced by immunoSEQ multiplex PCR; TCRdb stores in-frame clones only, minus some. The profile shows hundreds of thousands of clones, around 96% of them singletons. Germline V gives CDR1 SGHRS, CDR2 YFSETQ. The CDR3 covers 13 residues. Deletions cut 5 bases from V and 2 bases from J, with 11 bases between. Sequencing was carried out using naive CD4+ T cells sorted from blood. The subset is: CD45RA+ positively selected. The receptor was derived from a woman aged 25 to 39 in good health. The genes are TRBV5-1 and TRBJ2-7; TRBD1 might be the D (5 bases). CDR3 coding DNA: TGCGCCAGCAGTTCCCTACAGGCCTACGAGCAGTACTTC. This codes for CASSSLQAYEQYF.